These 19 T cell receptor beta chains originate from one sample sequenced in a study of PD-1 blockade in classical Hodgkin lymphoma. Indicated time point: newly diagnosed, previously untreated cHL patient sample. The method was immunoSEQ multiplex PCR; TCRdb's version includes in-frame clones alone and lacks a portion of them. The top ten hold under 5% of the sample, which has about 25,000 clones, approximately 95% seen once. The source material was peripheral blood mononuclear cells (PBMCs). Every receptor here comes from a human donor with classical Hodgkin lymphoma.

The rearrangement links TRBV7-9 to TRBJ2-3, with 9 bases aligning to TRBD1. V gave up 8 bases and J gave up 5 bases; unmatched junction bases: 11. The CDR3 extends over 15 amino acids. Germline V gene lookup returns CDR1 SEHNR and CDR2 FQNEAQ (reference sequence). CDR3 amino acids: CASRYRDRAVDTQYF. For the CDR3, the DNA is TGTGCCAGCCGCTACCGGGACAGGGCAGTAGATACGCAGTATTTT.

This chain connects TRBV29-1 to TRBJ2-5; TRBD1 matches at 7 bases. Per the germline V gene, CDR1 is SQVTM and CDR2 is ANQGSEA. This CDR3 comprises 13 residues. The V and J ends lost 6 bases and 4 bases, in that order; junction bases with no gene match: 8. The CDR3 nucleotides read TGCAGCGTATCCAGGGGGAGTGGAGAGACCCAGTACTTC. This codes for CSVSRGSGETQYF. Combining the CDR3 with reference TRBV29-1 and TRBJ2-5 gives the whole variable domain SAVISQKPSRDICQRGTSLTIQCQVDSQVTMMFWYRQQPGQSLTLIATANQGSEATYESGFVIDKFPISRPNLTFSTLTVSNMSPEDSSIYLCSVSRGSGETQYFGPGTRLLVL.

CDR3 in amino acids: CASGLFRGPGDTQYF. CDR3 nucleotides: TGTGCTAGTGGTTTGTTCCGAGGGCCCGGGGATACGCAGTATTTT. The V gene is TRBV12-5, the J gene TRBJ2-3; a weak D match, TRBD2 (5 bases). The germline CDR1 and CDR2 sequences are LGHNT and FRNRAP. The CDR3 contains 15 residues. V gave up 2 bases and J gave up 6 bases, with 15 bases separating them.

This clone was seen once. The rearrangement uses TRBV7-3 and TRBJ2-2, with D possibly being TRBD2 (6 bases). V lost 2 bases and J lost 4, with 11 bases in between. The germline CDR1 and CDR2 sequences are SGHTA and FQGTGA. CDR3 size: 15 residues. CDR3 sequence (DNA): TGTGCCAGCAGCTTAGACGGGGGTGTCACCGGGGAGCTGTTTTTT. Residues: CASSLDGGVTGELFF.

The chain links TRBV20-1 to TRBJ2-3; 7 nucleotides line up with TRBD1. This CDR3 has 11 amino acids. The V and J ends lost 6 bases and 9 bases, in that order; junction bases with no gene match: 6. Germline V gives CDR1 DFQATT, CDR2 SNEGSKA (reference sequence). The CDR3 loop is CSAEWGQTQYF. The CDR3 nucleotides are TGCAGTGCGGAGTGGGGACAGACGCAGTATTTT.

The rearrangement links TRBV7-2 to TRBJ2-3; no clear D. The CDR3 runs 16 residues. Between the trimmed V and J ends, which lost 6 bases and 2 bases, there was a span of 18 bases. The germline V gene encodes CDR1 SGHTA and CDR2 FQGNSA. The CDR3: CASSPSNTGPTDTQYF. CDR3 nucleotide sequence: TGTGCCAGCAGTCCCTCTAACACGGGCCCCACAGATACGCAGTATTTT. Based on the CDR3 plus reference TRBV7-2 and TRBJ2-3, the full variable domain is GAGVSQSPSNKVTEKGKDVELRCDPISGHTALYWYRQSLGQGLEFLIYFQGNSAPDKSGLPSDRFSAERTGGSVSTLTIQRTQQEDSAVYLCASSPSNTGPTDTQYFGPGTRLTVL.

The rearrangement uses TRBV11-2 and TRBJ2-5, with D unclear. Germline V gene sequence: CDR1 SGHAT, CDR2 FQNNGV. V dropped 2 bases and J dropped 3 bases, with 13 bases sitting between them. CDR3 length: 15 amino acids. In DNA form, the CDR3 reads TGTGCCAGCAGCTTATTCTCCGATCGTAAAGAGACCCAGTACTTC. Protein: CASSLFSDRKETQYF.

The genes are TRBV7-9 and TRBJ2-7; no firm D call. Germline V gene sequence: CDR1 SEHNR, CDR2 FQNEAQ (reference sequence). This CDR3 is 13 amino acids long. Trimming shortened V by 1 base and J by 0 bases, and 4 bases separated the two germline ends. CDR3 DNA: TGTGCCAGCAGCTTAGACAGCTCCTACGAGCAGTACTTC. It translates to CASSLDSSYEQYF.

The J gene is TRBJ2-1, the V gene TRBV7-9; TRBD2 matches at 8 bases. Germline V gene lookup returns CDR1 SEHNR and CDR2 FQNEAQ (reference sequence). The CDR3 has 14 residues. Unmatched junction bases numbered 7, after V lost 5 bases and J lost 7 bases. CDR3 coding DNA: TGTGCCAGCAGCCCCGGGGGGGCGGTAAATGAGCAGTTCTTC. Translating gives CASSPGGAVNEQFF.

The V call is TRBV7-8, the J call TRBJ1-3; TRBD1 might be the D (5 bases). The V and J ends lost 3 bases and 2 bases respectively, with 8 bases between them. CDR1 and CDR2 from the germline V gene are SGHVS and FQNEAQ. The CDR3 totals 14 residues. The CDR3 DNA reads as TGTGCCAGCAGCTTGGGACCTCCTGGAAACACCATATATTTT. It codes for CASSLGPPGNTIYF.

The rearrangement joins TRBV5-1 to TRBJ2-4; no clear D gene. This CDR3 is built from 14 residues. In germline, CDR1 is SGHRS, CDR2 YFSETQ. Trimming cost V 5 bases and J 1 base, with 10 bases left between them. The CDR3 DNA sequence: TGCGCCAGCAGTAAAGGGTTGGCCAAAAACATTCAGTACTTC. This codes for CASSKGLAKNIQYF.

The rearrangement uses TRBV2 and TRBJ2-2; 7 positions match TRBD2. The germline V gene has CDR1 SNHLY and CDR2 FYNNEI. The CDR3 has 14 residues. V gave up 7 bases and J gave up 4 bases; unmatched junction bases: 6. The CDR3 coding sequence is TGTGCCAGCACTGAGGGGAGGGGCACCGGGGAGCTGTTTTTT. Amino acid sequence: CASTEGRGTGELFF.

This chain connects TRBV9 to TRBJ1-1, with D uncertain. This CDR3 contains 11 residues. Trimming stripped 0 bases from V and 5 bases from J, with 2 bases between. Per germline, CDR1 SGDLS and CDR2 YYNGEE. The DNA of the CDR3 is TGTGCCAGCAGCGTAGTGACTGAAGCTTTCTTT. Translating it yields CASSVVTEAFF.

This chain connects TRBV7-2 to TRBJ1-2; TRBD1 matches at 8 bases. CDR1 is SGHTA and CDR2 is FQGNSA in the germline V gene. There are 17 residues in the CDR3. The trim removed 0 bases at V and 7 bases at J, leaving 13 bases unmatched. The CDR3 DNA sequence: TGTGCCAGCAGCTTAGCGTCCGGGACAGGCCAAAGCAGTGGCTACACCTTC. As protein: CASSLASGTGQSSGYTF.

The V gene is TRBV19, the J gene TRBJ2-5; 7 positions agree with TRBD1. CDR1 is LNHDA and CDR2 is SQIVND in the germline V gene (reference sequence). With V trimmed by 5 bases and J by 2 bases, 8 bases remained unmatched. The CDR3 is made up of 15 amino acids. The CDR3 DNA is TGTGCCAGTAGTTATCAGGGGGAACCTCAAGAGACCCAGTACTTC. Protein: CASSYQGEPQETQYF. The variable domain in full, completed from reference TRBV19 and TRBJ2-5, reads DGGITQSPKYLFRKEGQNVTLSCEQNLNHDAMYWYRQDPGQGLRLIYYSQIVNDFQKGDIAEGYSVSREKKESFPLTVTSAQKNPTAFYLCASSYQGEPQETQYFGPGTRLLVL.

The sample holds one count of this clone. CDR3 DNA: TGTGCCAGCAGTTTAGTGGGCCGCACAGATACGCAGTATTTT. Its translation: CASSLVGRTDTQYF. The chain links TRBV27 to TRBJ2-3; D uncertain. The CDR3 sequence is 14 residues long. V was pared by 2 bases and J by 1 base, with 7 bases between. The germline gives CDR1 MNHEY, CDR2 SMNVEV (reference sequence).

The genes are TRBV18 and TRBJ1-5; 8 positions match TRBD1. Trimming removed 5 bases from V and 1 base from J; junction bases left unmatched: 4. CDR1 and CDR2 from the germline V gene are KGHSH and LQKENI. The CDR3 spans 15 residues. CDR3 protein: CASSIDRGSNQPQHF. The CDR3 DNA reads as TGTGCCAGCTCAATAGACAGGGGCAGCAATCAGCCCCAGCATTTT.

This chain connects TRBV7-2 to TRBJ1-6; 7 nucleotides align to TRBD1. CDR3 length: 17 residues. Germline assignment: CDR1 SGHTA and CDR2 FQGNSA. The V and J ends lost 1 base and 12 bases, in that order; junction bases with no gene match: 15. CDR3 DNA sequence: TGTGCCAGCAGCTTAGTTTTAACCGGGACAGCTGGCAGACCCCTCCACTTT. Its translation is CASSLVLTGTAGRPLHF.

This chain joins TRBV14 and TRBJ2-2; 7 nucleotides align to TRBD1. CDR1 and CDR2 (germline): SGHDN, FVKESK. The ends lost 1 base at V and 0 bases at J; junction bases unmatched: 2. The CDR3 loop spans 16 amino acids. The CDR3 DNA reads as TGTGCCAGCAGCCAAGTTACAGGGGCGAACACCGGGGAGCTGTTTTTT. It encodes CASSQVTGANTGELFF.